This TCR beta chain originates from a study of T cell responses to AZD1222 COVID-19 vaccine (dated by TCRdb to about 2021). For the study in its entirety: A total of approximately 240 trial participants underwent TCR sequencing, of whom 207 received two doses of AZD1222 and 26 received two doses of the MenACWY control vaccine. Trial participants were enrolled into age subgroups of 18-55, 56-69 and 70-plus years, which contained about 150, 27 and 61 TCR-sequenced participants, respectively.

Summary of the overall study and its limitations: The 56-69-year group was small, and its depth increase did not reach significance, likely because of low power. After two AZD1222 doses, both the breadth and the depth of spike-specific TCRs were significantly higher than at day 0 and than in MenACWY recipients. Only five to seven AZD1222 recipients were SARS-CoV-2 seropositive at baseline, limiting conclusions about previously exposed vaccinees. Most participants were white British and females outnumbered males, and the authors suggested that clonal diversity may have been underestimated. The vaccine-associated CD4 TCRs covered the entire spike protein, and the dominant responses fell in regions 160-218 and 743-854. Epitopes outside the regions mutated in the B.1.351 and B.1.1.7 variants were reportedly recognized by nearly half of the unique spike-specific TCRs. Because no day 14 peak-response samples were available, repertoires were characterized only after the peak T cell response.

A note on this clone: It lacks a known antigen. There are no base qualities to consult, and no much larger clone falls within one base.

From a lookup of the germline V gene, CDR1 and CDR2 are SGHDT and YYEEEE. At the junction V is shortened by 0 bases and J by 6 bases, with 7 bases in between. Counted from cysteine to phenylalanine, this CDR3 has 12 amino acids. The DNA shown is the 36-base CDR3, in frame from base 1. The CDR3 regions of human TCRbeta chains were analyzed by immunosequencing. Turning to the authors' computational methods: Repertoire TCRs were matched against a reference library of SARS-CoV-2-specific TCRs generated with the MIRA antigen-specificity platform. Breadth was defined as the fraction of unique TCRs that were SARS-CoV-2-associated, and depth was defined as the fraction of total T cells that were SARS-CoV-2-associated. Using the MIRA data, each spike-specific TCR was assigned both to the spike region to which the TCR was reactive and to a CD4 or CD8 class. Log10-transformed breadth and depth values were compared by one-way ANOVA with Sidak's multiple comparisons tests. In TCRdb, the immuneACCESS table is reduced to in-frame sequences with V and J assigned. These tables do not hold every clone; where another copy was compared, an unresolved V gene accounts for under half, and the others remain unexplained. The V and J calls and clone size come from that table; D and trimming were worked out from the DNA. The sample yields about 79,000 clones; around 92% were counted once. Roughly 6.8% of the sample comes from the top ten.

Sample time point, as interpreted from the label and publication: baseline before first vaccination. This specimen's treatment or condition label, interpreted: meningococcal conjugate vaccine given as trial control. Vaccinee samples were obtained from the UK trials COV001 and COV002, which included a single-blind randomized controlled phase 2/3 trial of AZD1222 (ChAdOx1 nCoV-19) in healthy adults. For TCRbeta chain sequencing, PBMC samples from trial participants were taken at day 0 and at day 28 after the second dose. The sequences come from peripheral blood, collected on day 0 of MenACWY control vaccination. This TCR was sampled from an adult in good health. The sequence is built from TRBV5-6 and TRBJ2-7, with an unclear D gene assignment. The DNA sequence is TGTGCCAGCAGCTTGGTGGTTGGCGAGCAGTACTTC. This encodes CASSLVVGEQYF.